This is a list of T cell receptor beta chains from one sample in a study of blood T cells in healthy people across ages. One entry per CDR3 protein, called by TCRdb with MiXCR from the 5' RACE reads. The top ten clones hold around 18% of a sample with roughly 500,000 distinct CDR3 sequences, 27% of them seen once. Sequences were obtained from blood. The receptors shown here come from a woman in her 70s in good health. The conserved cysteine and the conserved F or W are not part of the CDR3 here. Rows may omit the clone size; those that give it use once, few, many or a size class.

clone size: -
V gene: TRBV27
CDR3 protein: ASSPDSRGELF

clone size: -
V gene: TRBV19
CDR3 protein: ASSVSESVGTQY

clone size: few
V gene: TRBV7-2
CDR3 protein: ASSFLGGADTQY

clone size: -
V gene: TRBV23-1
CDR3 protein: ASKHRRGRTGGYT

clone size: -
V gene: TRBV20-1
CDR3 protein: SAIGQGYEQF

clone size: few
V gene: TRBV10-3
CDR3 protein: AISGGSYSPLH

clone size: -
V gene: TRBV20-1
CDR3 protein: SAREVGWGTDTQY

clone size: few
V gene: TRBV20-1
CDR3 protein: SAGDLQETQY

clone size: -
V gene: TRBV2
CDR3 protein: ASSALTSGGQETQY

clone size: -
V gene: TRBV6-1
CDR3 protein: ASSEAGPYEQY

clone size: few
V gene: TRBV5-1
CDR3 protein: ASSLQQGGEQF

clone size: -
V gene: TRBV27
CDR3 protein: ASSLLTGGLLWGYT

clone size: -
V gene: TRBV6-5
CDR3 protein: ASSFSASPRNTEAF

clone size: -
V gene: TRBV6-1
CDR3 protein: ACIRGIGFGYT

clone size: few
V gene: TRBV25-1
CDR3 protein: ASSPPVGGAF

clone size: -
V gene: TRBV5-1
CDR3 protein: ASSPLGTGSEKLF

clone size: -
V gene: TRBV3-1
CDR3 protein: ASSQVTGQDTQY

clone size: -
V gene: TRBV9
CDR3 protein: ASIRNDT

clone size: -
V gene: TRBV2
CDR3 protein: ASSEDGLAFNEQF

clone size: -
V gene: TRBV4-2
CDR3 protein: ASSRNLLAGDNEQF

clone size: -
V gene: TRBV20-1
CDR3 protein: SARDGTATDTQY

clone size: -
V gene: TRBV7-2
CDR3 protein: ASSRTKAGTPNTEAF

clone size: few
V gene: TRBV29-1
CDR3 protein: SVGGWDRGSKTQY